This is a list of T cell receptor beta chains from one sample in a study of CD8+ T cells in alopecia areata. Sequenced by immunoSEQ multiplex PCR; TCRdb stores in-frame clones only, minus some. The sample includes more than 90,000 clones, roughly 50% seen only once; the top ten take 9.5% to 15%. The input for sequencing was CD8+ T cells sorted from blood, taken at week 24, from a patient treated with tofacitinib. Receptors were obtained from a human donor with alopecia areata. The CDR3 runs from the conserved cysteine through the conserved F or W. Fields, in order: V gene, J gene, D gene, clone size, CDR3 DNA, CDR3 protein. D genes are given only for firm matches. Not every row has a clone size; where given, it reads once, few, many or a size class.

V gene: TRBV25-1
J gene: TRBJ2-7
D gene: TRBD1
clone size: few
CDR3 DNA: TGTGCCAGCAGACAGGGGGCTGACTACGAGCAGTACTTC
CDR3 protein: CASRQGADYEQYF

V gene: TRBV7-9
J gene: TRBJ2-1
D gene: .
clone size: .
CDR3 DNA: TGTGCCAGCAGCTTCCGACAGATGTCCTACAATGAGCAGTTCTTC
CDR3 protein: CASSFRQMSYNEQFF

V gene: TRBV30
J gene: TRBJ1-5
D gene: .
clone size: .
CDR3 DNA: TGTGCCCGCAACACAGGGAAAGACGAGAATCAGCCCCAGCATTTT
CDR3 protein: CARNTGKDENQPQHF

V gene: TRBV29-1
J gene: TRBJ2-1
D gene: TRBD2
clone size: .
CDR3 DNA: TGCAGCGTTGAGGGACTAGCGGGGGAGCACAATGAGCAGTTCTTC
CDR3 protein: CSVEGLAGEHNEQFF

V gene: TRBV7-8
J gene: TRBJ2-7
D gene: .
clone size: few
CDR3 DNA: TGTGCCAGCAGCTGGCAAGGAACCTACGAGCAGTACTTC
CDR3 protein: CASSWQGTYEQYF

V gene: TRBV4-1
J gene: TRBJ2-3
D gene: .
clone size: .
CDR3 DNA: TGCGCCAGCAGCCAACAAGACTCATCTAGCACAGATACGCAGTATTTT
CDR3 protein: CASSQQDSSSTDTQYF

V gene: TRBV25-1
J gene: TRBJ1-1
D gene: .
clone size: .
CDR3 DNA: TGTGCCAGCAGTGAACTAGGGACCCTTGAAGCTTTCTTT
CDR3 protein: CASSELGTLEAFF

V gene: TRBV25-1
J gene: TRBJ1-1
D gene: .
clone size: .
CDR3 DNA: TGTGCCAGCAGTGAATTTGGGGTGGGGATGAACACTGAAGCTTTCTTT
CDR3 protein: CASSEFGVGMNTEAFF

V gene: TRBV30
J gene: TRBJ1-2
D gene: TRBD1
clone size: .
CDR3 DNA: TGTGCCTGGAGCCCTGGGACAGGGCTCCACTATGGCTACACCTTC
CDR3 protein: CAWSPGTGLHYGYTF

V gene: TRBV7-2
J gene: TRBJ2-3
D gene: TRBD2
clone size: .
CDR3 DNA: TGTGCCAGCAGCTTATTGGGTTGGAGCGGGGGAAGGGATACGCAGTATTTT
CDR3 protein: CASSLLGWSGGRDTQYF

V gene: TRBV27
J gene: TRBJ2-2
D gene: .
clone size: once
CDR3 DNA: TGTGCCAGCAGTTTCGGTCCCGGGGAGCTGTTTTTT
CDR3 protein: CASSFGPGELFF

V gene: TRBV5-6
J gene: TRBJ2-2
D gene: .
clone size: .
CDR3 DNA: TGTGCCAGCAGCTTGGCGGCGGGGCAGAACACCGGGGAGCTGTTTTTT
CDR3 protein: CASSLAAGQNTGELFF

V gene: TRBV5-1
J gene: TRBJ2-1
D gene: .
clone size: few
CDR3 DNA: TGCGCCAGCAGCTTGTTCCGGGACCCCCATGAGCAGTTCTTC
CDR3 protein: CASSLFRDPHEQFF

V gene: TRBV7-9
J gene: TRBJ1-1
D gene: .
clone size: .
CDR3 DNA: TGTGCCAGCAGCAACCACGGGGAAATTGAAGCTTTCTTT
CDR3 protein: CASSNHGEIEAFF

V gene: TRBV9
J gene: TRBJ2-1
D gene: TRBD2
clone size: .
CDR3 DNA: TGTGCCAGCAGCGTTAGCGGGGGGTCAGGCAATGAGCAGTTCTTC
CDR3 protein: CASSVSGGSGNEQFF

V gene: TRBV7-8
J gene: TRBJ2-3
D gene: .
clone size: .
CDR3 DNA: TGTGCCAGCAGACCCCGACTAGTTGGGACAGATACGCAGTATTTT
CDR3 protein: CASRPRLVGTDTQYF

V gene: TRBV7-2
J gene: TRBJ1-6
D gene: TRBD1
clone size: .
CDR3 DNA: TGTGCCAGCAGCTTACCCGGGACAGCAGAGTTCTCCAATTCACCCCTCCACTTT
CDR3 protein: CASSLPGTAEFSNSPLHF

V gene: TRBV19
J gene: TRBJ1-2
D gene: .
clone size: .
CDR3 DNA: TGTGCCAGTAGTATGCGGTCTCTCTACTATGGCTACACCTTC
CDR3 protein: CASSMRSLYYGYTF

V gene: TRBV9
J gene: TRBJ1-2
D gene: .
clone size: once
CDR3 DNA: TGTGCCAGCAGCGTAGGGTCAGGGAATACTGGCTACACCTTC
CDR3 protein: CASSVGSGNTGYTF